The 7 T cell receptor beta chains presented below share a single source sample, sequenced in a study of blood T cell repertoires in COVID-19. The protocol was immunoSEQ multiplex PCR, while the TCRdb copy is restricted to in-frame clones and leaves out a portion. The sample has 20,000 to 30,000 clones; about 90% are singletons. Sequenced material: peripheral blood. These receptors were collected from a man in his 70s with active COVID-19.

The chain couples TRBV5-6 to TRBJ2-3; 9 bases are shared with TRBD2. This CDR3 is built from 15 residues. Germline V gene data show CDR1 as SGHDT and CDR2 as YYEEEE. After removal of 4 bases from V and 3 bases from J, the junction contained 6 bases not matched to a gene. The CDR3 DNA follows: TGTGCCAGCAGCCATACCACTAGCGGGACAGATACGCAGTATTTT. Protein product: CASSHTTSGTDTQYF.

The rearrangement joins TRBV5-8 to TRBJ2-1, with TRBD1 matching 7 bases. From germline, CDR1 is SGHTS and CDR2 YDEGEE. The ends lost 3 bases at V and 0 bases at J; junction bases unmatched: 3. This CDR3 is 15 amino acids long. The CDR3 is CASSSAGGSYNEQFF. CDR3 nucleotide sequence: TGTGCCAGCAGCTCCGCAGGGGGCTCCTACAATGAGCAGTTCTTC. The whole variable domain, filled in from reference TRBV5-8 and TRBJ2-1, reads EAGVTQSPTHLIKTRGQQATLRCSPISGHTSVYWYQQALGLGLQFLLWYDEGEERNRGNFPPRFSGRQFPNYSSELNVNALELEDSALYLCASSSAGGSYNEQFFGPGTRLTVL.

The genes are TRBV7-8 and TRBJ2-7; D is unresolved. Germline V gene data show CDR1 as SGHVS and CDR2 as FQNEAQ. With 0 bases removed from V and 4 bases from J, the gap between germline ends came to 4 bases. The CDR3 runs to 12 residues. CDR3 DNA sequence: TGTGCCAGCAGCTTAGCAGCTTACGAGCAGTACTTC. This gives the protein CASSLAAYEQYF.

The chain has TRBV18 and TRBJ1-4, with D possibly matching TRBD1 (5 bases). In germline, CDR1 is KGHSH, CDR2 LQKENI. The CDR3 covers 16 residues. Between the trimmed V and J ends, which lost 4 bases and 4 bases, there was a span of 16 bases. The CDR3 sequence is CASSLRMTESNEKLFF. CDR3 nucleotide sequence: TGTGCCAGCTCACTAAGGATGACAGAGAGTAATGAAAAACTGTTTTTT.

The CDR3 region has the DNA TGTGCCTGGAGTGTTCCTAGGGAGACGGATACGCAGTATTTT. Translation gives CAWSVPRETDTQYF. This rearrangement joins TRBV30 to TRBJ2-3; a weak D match, TRBD2 (5 bases). Looked up from germline, CDR1 is GTSNPN and CDR2 is SVGIG (reference sequence). The CDR3 contains 14 residues. V lost 0 bases, J lost 6 bases, and 13 bases lay in between.

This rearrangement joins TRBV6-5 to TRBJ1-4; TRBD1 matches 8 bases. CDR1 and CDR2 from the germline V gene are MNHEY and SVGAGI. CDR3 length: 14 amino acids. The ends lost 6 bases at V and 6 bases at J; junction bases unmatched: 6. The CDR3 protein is CASSKGDRHEKLFF. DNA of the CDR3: TGTGCCAGCAGCAAAGGGGACAGGCATGAAAAACTGTTTTTT.

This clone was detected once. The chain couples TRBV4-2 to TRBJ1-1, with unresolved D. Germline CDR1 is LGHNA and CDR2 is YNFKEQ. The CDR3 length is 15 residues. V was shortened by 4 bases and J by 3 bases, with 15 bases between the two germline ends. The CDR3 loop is CASSLRGEVDTEAFF. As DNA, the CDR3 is TGTGCCAGCAGCCTACGGGGAGAGGTCGACACTGAAGCTTTCTTT.